The clone carrying this T cell receptor (beta chain) was recorded only once. This CDR3 is 16 amino acids long. V lost 3 bases and J lost 4; bases outside the gene matches: 5. Germline-derived CDR1 and CDR2 are MNHNY and SVGAGI (reference sequence). The Seattle patients, enrolled during active infection, were followed longitudinally. The data belong to a study of blood T cell repertoires in COVID-19. Turning to the study itself: Samples taken during acute and convalescent COVID-19 were collected in the United States, Italy and Spain.

As originally analysed: Estimated nucleated cell counts came from reference gene primer amplification. The protocol was immunoSEQ multiplex PCR, while the TCRdb copy is restricted to in-frame clones and leaves out a portion. V and J calls and clone size follow that table, whereas D and trimming were derived from the DNA. Counted here are over 250,000 clones, 75% to 90% occurring once; the ten biggest clones make up roughly 6%. Source material: peripheral blood. The clonotype was recovered from a woman between 50 and 59 years old with COVID-19, enrolled during active disease. The gene calls are TRBV6-6 and TRBJ1-5, with 11 bases lining up with TRBD1. The CDR3 here is CASSYSGTGGNQPQHF. The CDR3 DNA reads as TGTGCCAGCAGTTATTCGGGGACAGGGGGTAATCAGCCCCAGCATTTT.